What follows are 3 T cell receptor beta chains derived from one specimen sequenced in a study of blood T cell repertoires in COVID-19. Generated by immunoSEQ multiplex PCR, the TCRdb table keeps only in-frame clones and is missing some. The sample comprises about 240,000 clones, 75% to 85% of which are singletons, and approximately 7.5% rests with the top ten. Sequenced input: peripheral blood. All receptors derive from an elderly woman with COVID-19, enrolled during active disease.

The chain employs TRBV9 and TRBJ2-1; a possible D gene is TRBD2 (5 bases). The CDR3 spans 13 residues. V shed 3 bases and J shed 5 bases, with 9 bases lying between them. Germline lookup yields CDR1 SGDLS and CDR2 YYNGEE. CDR3 coding DNA: TGTGCCAGCAGCGCGGACTCGAACAATGAGCAGTTCTTC. Protein product: CASSADSNNEQFF. Full variable domain (outside the CDR3, taken from reference TRBV9 and TRBJ2-1): DSGVTQTPKHLITATGQRVTLRCSPRSGDLSVYWYQQSLDQGLQFLIQYYNGEERAKGNILERFSAQQFPDLHSELNLSSLELGDSALYFCASSADSNNEQFFGPGTRLTVL.

This clone was seen just once. This rearrangement joins TRBV4-1 to TRBJ1-1; possibly TRBD1 for D (5 bases). This CDR3 has 16 amino acids. The germline CDR1 and CDR2 sequences are MGHRA and YSYEKL. V dropped 0 bases and J dropped 10 bases, with 21 bases sitting between them. The CDR3 protein is CASSQDGARGTSRAFF. CDR3 in DNA: TGCGCCAGCAGCCAAGATGGGGCAAGGGGCACGTCGAGAGCTTTCTTT.

J is TRBJ1-5 and V is TRBV11-2, with D unresolved. The CDR3 loop spans 15 amino acids. CDR1 and CDR2 from the germline V gene are SGHAT and FQNNGV. V was clipped by 0 bases and J by 8 bases, with 14 bases between them. The CDR3 spells CASSLDTGSSEPQHF. The CDR3 region has the DNA TGTGCCAGCAGCTTAGATACGGGGAGTAGCGAGCCCCAGCATTTT.